Following are 24 T cell receptor beta chains from one sample sequenced in a study of T cells after yellow fever vaccination (dated by TCRdb to the late 2010s). Library construction relied on 5' RACE. The reads were generated on an Illumina HiSeq 2500. The public reads were run again by TCRdb, first through fastp at Q25 and then through MiXCR, and only productive beta chains were kept. Every entry covers one CDR3 protein and lists the most common genes and DNA from its rows. For this sample there are about 350,000 distinct CDR3 sequences; around 8.1% appear just once. Approximately 15% of the sample belongs to the ten largest clones. What this sample's treatment or condition label stands for: live attenuated yellow fever vaccine strain. Sequencing was performed on PBMCs, taken about 41 days after the first yellow fever vaccination. These TCRs come from a man aged 18 to 29 who received the YFV17D yellow fever vaccine.

The chain joins TRBV7-2 to TRBJ2-1; D is perhaps TRBD2 (6 bases). Germline CDR1 SGHTA, CDR2 FQGNSA. The CDR3 spans 14 residues. The V and J ends lost 3 bases and 9 bases respectively, with 15 bases between them. The CDR3 nucleotides read TGTGCCAGCAGCTTTCAAGGCGGGGTTGGTGAGCAGTTCTTC. As protein: CASSFQGGVGEQFF.

The genes are TRBV7-2 and TRBJ2-1, with 9 bases fitting TRBD2. Per the germline V gene, CDR1 is SGHTA and CDR2 is FQGNSA. V lost 2 bases to trimming and J lost 8 bases; unmatched junction nucleotides: 7. CDR3 size: 15 residues. The DNA for the CDR3 is TGTGCCAGCAGCTTAAGTGCGGGGGGGCTTGATGAGCAGTTCTTC. It is translated as CASSLSAGGLDEQFF.

V gene TRBV15 combines with J gene TRBJ1-2, with 9 bases that match TRBD1. From germline, CDR1 is LNHNV and CDR2 YYDKDF (reference sequence). This CDR3 is built from 14 residues. V lost 1 base to trimming and J lost 5 bases; unmatched junction nucleotides: 2. Here the CDR3 DNA reads TGTGCCACCAGCAGAGCCGGGACAGGGTATGGCTACACCTTC. Its translation is CATSRAGTGYGYTF.

This clonotype was seen a few times. The chain joins TRBV5-1 to TRBJ1-1; no clear D gene. Germline-derived CDR1 and CDR2 are SGHRS and YFSETQ. The CDR3 sequence is 15 residues long. V lost 0 bases, J lost 0 bases, and 9 bases lay in between. The CDR3 sequence: CASSLAAVMNTEAFF. As DNA, the CDR3 is TGCGCCAGCAGCTTGGCAGCTGTTATGAACACTGAAGCTTTCTTT.

The chain employs TRBV15 and TRBJ2-1; D gene ambiguous. V was cut by 0 bases and J by 10 bases, with 7 bases left in between. This CDR3 is 12 amino acids long. The germline gives CDR1 LNHNV, CDR2 YYDKDF (reference sequence). This CDR3 reads CATSRDRYEQFF. CDR3 bases: TGTGCCACCAGCAGAGATAGGTACGAGCAGTTCTTC.

This clonotype was seen at least ten times. The gene calls are TRBV5-1 and TRBJ2-2; 11 nucleotides line up with TRBD1. CDR1 is SGHRS and CDR2 is YFSETQ in the germline V gene. The CDR3 length is 15 residues. The junction had 2 bases not matched to a gene; V was cut back by 4 bases and J by 3 bases. The CDR3, as DNA: TGCGCCAGCAGCCCGGGACAGGGGGACACCGGGGAGCTGTTTTTT. This sequence encodes CASSPGQGDTGELFF. The full variable domain, rest sourced from reference TRBV5-1 and TRBJ2-2, is KAGVTQTPRYLIKTRGQQVTLSCSPISGHRSVSWYQQTPGQGLQFLFEYFSETQRNKGNFPGRFSGRQFSNSRSEMNVSTLELGDSALYLCASSPGQGDTGELFFGEGSRLTVL.

This clonotype showed up just a few times. This chain joins TRBV20-1 and TRBJ2-5; D is undetermined. CDR1 and CDR2 (germline): DFQATT, SNEGSKA (reference sequence). There are 11 residues in the CDR3. V lost 5 bases to trimming and J lost 5 bases, with 9 bases between them. The CDR3 region has the DNA TGCAGTGCTGCCCAGAAGGAGACCCAGTACTTC. It translates to CSAAQKETQYF.

This clonotype was seen repeatedly, ten times or more. This chain uses TRBV11-2 with TRBJ1-2; 8 nucleotides line up with TRBD1. This CDR3 has 18 amino acids. From germline, CDR1 is SGHAT and CDR2 FQNNGV. V lost 4 bases to trimming and J lost 6 bases; unmatched junction nucleotides: 19. CDR3 loop: CASSSETDRGRVLDGYTF. Here the CDR3 DNA reads TGTGCCAGCAGCTCGGAGACTGACAGGGGAAGGGTACTTGATGGCTACACCTTC.

The chain couples TRBV5-8 to TRBJ2-1, with 9 bases matching TRBD1. The germline V gene encodes CDR1 SGHTS and CDR2 YDEGEE. The length of the CDR3 is 14 residues. With 4 bases clipped from V and 6 bases from J, the junction kept 5 bases outside the gene matches. DNA of the CDR3: TGTGCCAGCAGCAACGGGGACAGGGTCAATGAGCAGTTCTTC. This gives the protein CASSNGDRVNEQFF.

This clonotype was counted at least ten times. This chain joins TRBV7-2 and TRBJ2-3; 8 nucleotides line up with TRBD1. Trimming at V came to 3 bases and at J to 6 bases, leaving 11 bases not matched to a gene. The CDR3 has 16 residues. Germline CDR1 reads SGHTA; CDR2 reads FQGNSA. CDR3 residues: CASSFGTAGGFDTQYF. CDR3 in DNA: TGTGCCAGCAGCTTTGGAACGGCAGGGGGCTTCGATACGCAGTATTTT.

Written as DNA, the CDR3 is TGTGCCAGCAGCGTAGGGGGAGTAGCGGGCGAGCAGTACTTC. This translates into CASSVGGVAGEQYF. V is TRBV9 and J is TRBJ2-7; 7 bases line up with TRBD2. The germline V gene has CDR1 SGDLS and CDR2 YYNGEE. CDR3 size: 14 residues. With V trimmed by 0 bases and J by 6 bases, 6 bases remained unmatched.

This clonotype was found many times. The rearrangement links TRBV25-1 to TRBJ2-2, with D perhaps matching TRBD1 (6 bases). CDR3 length: 16 amino acids. With 3 bases removed from V and 5 bases from J, the gap between germline ends came to 16 bases. Germline V gives CDR1 MGHDK, CDR2 SYGVNS. The CDR3 reads CASSDLQGPRTGELFF. In DNA form, the CDR3 reads TGTGCCAGCAGTGATCTACAGGGCCCTAGGACCGGGGAGCTGTTTTTT.

This clonotype was recorded a few times. The rearrangement joins TRBV5-1 to TRBJ2-5; D is ambiguous. Germline values: CDR1 SGHRS, CDR2 YFSETQ. The germline V and J ends were trimmed by 2 bases and 1 base, with 9 bases remaining between them. The CDR3 extends over 14 amino acids. The CDR3 loop reads CASSFGQSQETQYF. CDR3 DNA: TGCGCCAGCAGCTTCGGTCAGTCCCAAGAGACCCAGTACTTC.

In its sample, this clonotype was seen a few times. The V and J genes are TRBV12-3 or TRBV12-4 and TRBJ2-3; 7 nucleotides agree with TRBD2. The CDR3 runs 15 residues. Trimming took 3 bases from V and 0 from J; bases not matched to a gene: 3. CDR3 in DNA: TGTGCCAGCAGTTTTGTCGGGGGGAGCACAGATACGCAGTATTTT. This encodes CASSFVGGSTDTQYF.

The sample holds a few counts of this clonotype. The V gene is TRBV7-3, the J gene TRBJ2-1; TRBD2 aligns across 8 bases. The junction had 8 bases not matched to a gene; V was cut back by 2 bases and J by 5 bases. CDR3 size: 16 residues. The germline V gene has CDR1 SGHTA and CDR2 FQGTGA. For the CDR3, the DNA is TGTGCCAGCAGCTTAGGGATTAGCGGGGAAGACAATGAGCAGTTCTTC. This translates into CASSLGISGEDNEQFF.

The rearrangement links TRBV20-1 to TRBJ2-5; D gene ambiguous. From germline, CDR1 is DFQATT and CDR2 SNEGSKA (reference sequence). V was pared by 1 base and J by 0 bases, with 9 bases between. CDR3 length: 14 amino acids. CDR3 residues: CSARAVDYQETQYF. The DNA for the CDR3 is TGCAGTGCTAGAGCAGTCGATTACCAAGAGACCCAGTACTTC.

This chain links TRBV7-9 with TRBJ2-1; D gene uncertain. The CDR3 sequence is 15 residues long. Germline loops: CDR1 SEHNR, CDR2 FQNEAQ (reference sequence). The V gene lost 7 bases and the J gene lost 0 bases, with 13 bases spanning the gap. CDR3 sequence reads: CASTLVRSSYNEQFF. CDR3 sequence (DNA): TGTGCCAGCACGCTGGTAAGGAGCTCCTACAATGAGCAGTTCTTC.

This clonotype has at least ten counts. The V gene is TRBV11-2, the J gene TRBJ2-7, with 7 bases fitting TRBD1. The V segment lost 3 bases and the J segment 9 bases; nucleotides outside the gene matches: 5. The CDR3 has 12 amino acids. Looked up from germline, CDR1 is SGHAT and CDR2 is FQNNGV. The CDR3 loop is CASSFDRDGQYV. DNA of the CDR3: TGTGCCAGCAGCTTTGACAGGGACGGGCAGTACGTC.

The rearrangement links TRBV6-1 to TRBJ1-2; the match to TRBD1 covers 10 bases. With 6 bases clipped from V and 8 bases from J, the junction kept 6 bases outside the gene matches. Germline loops: CDR1 MNHNS, CDR2 SASEGT. The CDR3 length is 13 residues. The CDR3: CASSRGQGLGYTF. The CDR3 region has the DNA TGTGCCAGCAGCAGGGGACAGGGGTTAGGCTACACCTTC.

The V and J genes are TRBV10-3 and TRBJ2-7; D possibly corresponds to TRBD2 (5 bases). The CDR3 length is 16 residues. Germline-derived CDR1 and CDR2 are ENHRY and SYGVKD. V was cut by 4 bases and J by 3 bases, with 19 bases left in between. CDR3 loop: CAISGSPGETLYEQYV. The CDR3 nucleotides are TGTGCCATCAGTGGATCCCCCGGGGAGACTCTCTACGAGCAGTACGTC.

The rearrangement joins TRBV27 to TRBJ1-1; 10 bases are shared with TRBD1. The CDR3 is made up of 15 amino acids. The germline CDR1 and CDR2 sequences are MNHEY and SMNVEV (reference sequence). The junction had 6 bases not matched to a gene; V was cut back by 5 bases and J by 3 bases. Here the CDR3 DNA reads TGTGCCAGCAGTGCGCGCGGGACAGGGGACACTGAAGCTTTCTTT. This translates into CASSARGTGDTEAFF.

The chain has TRBV29-1 and TRBJ2-5, with D perhaps TRBD2 (7 bases). The CDR3 covers 15 residues. The V gene's germline CDR1 is SQVTM and CDR2 ANQGSEA. V lost 0 bases, J lost 6 bases, and 17 bases lay in between. This CDR3 reads CSVEDVGGGLQTQYF. CDR3 nucleotides: TGCAGCGTTGAAGATGTGGGCGGGGGCCTCCAGACCCAGTACTTC. The whole variable domain, remainder taken from reference TRBV29-1 and TRBJ2-5, is SAVISQKPSRDICQRGTSLTIQCQVDSQVTMMFWYRQQPGQSLTLIATANQGSEATYESGFVIDKFPISRPNLTFSTLTVSNMSPEDSSIYLCSVEDVGGGLQTQYFGPGTRLLVL.

V usage is TRBV12-3 or TRBV12-4 and J usage is TRBJ1-1; D is undetermined. V lost 3 bases and J 4 bases, leaving 12 bases between the germline ends. This CDR3 comprises 14 residues. Here the CDR3 DNA reads TGTGCCAGCAGTTTGGTCTTAGCGGGCACTGAAGCTTTCTTT. This encodes CASSLVLAGTEAFF.

This chain connects TRBV7-2 to TRBJ2-1; D call uncertain. The germline CDR1 and CDR2 sequences are SGHTA and FQGNSA. Trimming pared 1 base from V and 2 bases from J, leaving 9 bases between. This CDR3 comprises 15 residues. The CDR3 loop is CASSLGLTTYNEQFF. CDR3 DNA: TGTGCCAGCAGCTTAGGACTGACCACCTACAATGAGCAGTTCTTC.